The 4 T cell receptor beta chains below come from one sample, sequenced in a study of blood T cell repertoires in COVID-19. TCRdb's copy holds only in-frame clones and misses some; the assay was immunoSEQ multiplex PCR. The data show roughly 80,000 clones, roughly four fifths seen once. The sample was peripheral blood. These receptor sequences come from a human donor in a cohort sampled during active COVID-19.

The chain joins TRBV2 to TRBJ2-1; 9 bases fit TRBD2. CDR1 and CDR2 (germline): SNHLY, FYNNEI. Trimming took 7 bases from V and 15 from J; bases not matched to a gene: 7. The CDR3 sequence is 11 residues long. The CDR3, as DNA: TGTGCCAGCACGAGCGGGGGGTTCCCGTTCTTC. Translation: CASTSGGFPFF.

The J gene is TRBJ2-3, the V gene TRBV18; D remains unclear. CDR1 and CDR2 (germline): KGHSH, LQKENI. The CDR3 is 15 residues long. V was shortened by 7 bases and J by 8 bases, with 22 bases between the two germline ends. The CDR3 DNA sequence: TGTGCCAGCTGCGGTGGTCCTACTGGATTGGCTACGCAGTATTTT. Its protein is CASCGGPTGLATQYF. Looking up the rest from reference TRBV18 and TRBJ2-3 gives the full variable domain: NAGVMQNPRHLVRRRGQEARLRCSPMKGHSHVYWYRQLPEEGLKFMVYLQKENIIDESGMPKERFSAEFPKEGPSILRIQQVVRGDSAAYFCASCGGPTGLATQYFGPGTRLTVL.

The chain has TRBV23-1 and TRBJ1-4; D not resolved. TRBV23-1 is classed as an ORF, of uncertain function. V shed 8 bases and J shed 5 bases, with 12 bases lying between them. The CDR3 loop spans 13 amino acids. The DNA for the CDR3 is TGCGCCAGCGAAGGCCAGGCGAATGAAAAACTGTTTTTT. This encodes CASEGQANEKLFF.

V is TRBV28 and J is TRBJ2-7; 9 nucleotides agree with TRBD1. The ends lost 6 bases at V and 0 bases at J; junction bases unmatched: 6. CDR1 is MDHEN, CDR2 SYDVKM, per germline. The CDR3 consists of 15 residues. This CDR3 is CASRTPGQGSYEQYF. The CDR3 DNA follows: TGTGCCAGCAGAACGCCGGGACAGGGCTCCTACGAGCAGTACTTC.